These 17 T cell receptor beta chains came from one sample sequenced in a study of blood T cell repertoires in COVID-19. Sequencing was performed with immunoSEQ multiplex PCR; in TCRdb, only in-frame clones are kept and a portion is missing. The table records tens of thousands of clones, around 87% of them present only once. Sequenced input: peripheral blood. These receptors all come from a woman over 75 with active or convalescent COVID-19.

The DNA for the CDR3 is TGTGCCAGCAGCTTAAGAATCAGGGGGCTCGACGAGCAGTACTTC. This codes for CASSLRIRGLDEQYF. This rearrangement joins TRBV7-2 to TRBJ2-7, with 8 bases lining up with TRBD1. The CDR3 consists of 15 residues. CDR1 and CDR2 from the germline V gene are SGHTA and FQGNSA. Unmatched junction bases numbered 8, after V lost 2 bases and J lost 5 bases. The variable domain in full, completed from reference TRBV7-2 and TRBJ2-7, reads GAGVSQSPSNKVTEKGKDVELRCDPISGHTALYWYRQSLGQGLEFLIYFQGNSAPDKSGLPSDRFSAERTGGSVSTLTIQRTQQEDSAVYLCASSLRIRGLDEQYFGPGTRLTVT.

V and J are TRBV5-1 and TRBJ2-2; D possibly corresponds to TRBD2 (5 bases). Germline loops: CDR1 SGHRS, CDR2 YFSETQ. The CDR3 consists of 15 residues. Trimming removed 0 bases at V and 4 bases at J, with 10 bases between. The CDR3, as DNA: TGCGCCAGCAGCTTGGACAGCCGGGGCACCGGGGAGCTGTTTTTT. It translates to CASSLDSRGTGELFF. The full variable domain, completed using reference TRBV5-1 and TRBJ2-2, is KAGVTQTPRYLIKTRGQQVTLSCSPISGHRSVSWYQQTPGQGLQFLFEYFSETQRNKGNFPGRFSGRQFSNSRSEMNVSTLELGDSALYLCASSLDSRGTGELFFGEGSRLTVL.

This chain links TRBV9 with TRBJ1-2, with TRBD1 matching over 7 bases. The CDR3 totals 12 residues. Germline values: CDR1 SGDLS, CDR2 YYNGEE. V dropped 3 bases and J dropped 8; count of bases not matched to a gene: 4. The CDR3 region is CASSGQGRGYTF. In nucleotides, the CDR3 is TGTGCCAGCAGCGGACAGGGAAGGGGCTACACCTTC.

The rearrangement links TRBV2 to TRBJ2-1; 8 nucleotides line up with TRBD1. Trimming cost V 4 bases and J 4 bases; bases outside gene matches: 3. CDR3 size: 14 residues. The germline V gene has CDR1 SNHLY and CDR2 FYNNEI. The CDR3: CASSGQGAYNEQFF. CDR3 coding DNA: TGTGCCAGCAGTGGGCAGGGGGCTTACAATGAGCAGTTCTTC.

This sequence joins TRBV7-2 and TRBJ1-5; the D gene is possibly TRBD1 (5 bases). The germline V and J ends were trimmed by 5 bases and 4 bases, with 12 bases remaining between them. This CDR3 spans 14 amino acids. Germline values: CDR1 SGHTA, CDR2 FQGNSA. DNA of the CDR3: TGTGCCAGCAGCCGTATGACAGAGAATCAGCCCCAGCATTTT. Its protein product is CASSRMTENQPQHF.

The chain carries TRBV18 and TRBJ2-7; TRBD2 aligns across 9 bases. CDR3 length: 16 residues. Germline assignment: CDR1 KGHSH and CDR2 LQKENI. V lost 1 base, J lost 2 bases, and 6 bases stayed unmatched. The CDR3 loop is CASSPLGAGGPYEQYF. DNA of the CDR3: TGTGCCAGCTCACCACTTGGAGCGGGAGGCCCCTACGAGCAGTACTTC.

This clone was counted a single time. CDR3 protein: CASSHPGANYGYTF. CDR3 nucleotides: TGTGCCAGCAGTCACCCGGGAGCTAACTATGGCTACACCTTC. This chain connects TRBV6-2 or TRBV6-3 to TRBJ1-2; no clear D. Per the germline V gene, CDR1 is MNHEY and CDR2 is SVGEGT. V was trimmed by 5 bases and J by 0 bases, leaving 10 bases between them. The CDR3 sequence is 14 residues long.

This chain connects TRBV28 to TRBJ2-7; weak D call: TRBD1 (5 bases). The CDR3 spans 15 residues. CDR1 MDHEN and CDR2 SYDVKM come from the germline V gene. The V end lost 6 bases, the J end lost 3 bases, and 18 bases lay between the germline ends. The CDR3 bases are TGTGCCAGCAGCCTTACCGGCACAGGTTTCTACGAGCAGTACTTC. The encoded protein is CASSLTGTGFYEQYF.

This chain connects TRBV4-1 to TRBJ2-2, with 9 bases that match TRBD1. The CDR3 runs to 15 residues. Germline V lookup: CDR1 MGHRA, CDR2 YSYEKL. Germline trimming cut 1 base from V and 5 bases from J; bases unmatched to any gene: 2. In nucleotides, the CDR3 is TGCGCCAGCAGCCAAGGACAGGGGGAGACCGGGGAGCTGTTTTTT. Its translation is CASSQGQGETGELFF.

The V and J genes are TRBV18 and TRBJ1-2; 8 bases agree with TRBD1. The trim removed 4 bases at V and 3 bases at J, leaving 7 bases unmatched. Germline assignment: CDR1 KGHSH and CDR2 LQKENI. There are 15 residues in the CDR3. For the CDR3, the DNA is TGTGCCAGCTCACTCCAGGGGGCCGGGGACTATGGCTACACCTTC. Amino acids: CASSLQGAGDYGYTF.

The rearrangement links TRBV27 to TRBJ2-4; D may be TRBD1 (5 bases). The CDR3 totals 14 residues. V was shortened by 5 bases and J by 7 bases, with 15 bases between the two germline ends. Looked up from germline, CDR1 is MNHEY and CDR2 is SMNVEV (reference sequence). CDR3 amino acids: CASSAPGNTNIQYF. CDR3 DNA: TGTGCCAGCAGTGCCCCAGGGAACACCAACATTCAGTACTTC.

The J gene is TRBJ2-3, the V gene TRBV3-1 (or the pseudogene TRBV3-2); 7 bases align to TRBD1. This CDR3 region has 17 residues. CDR1 and CDR2 from the germline V gene are LGHDT and YNNKEL (reference sequence). The V segment lost 2 bases and the J segment 2 bases; nucleotides outside the gene matches: 10. The CDR3 nucleotides are TGTGCCAGCAGCCAACCCAGGGGGTCGATCCTCACAGATACGCAGTATTTT. Its translation: CASSQPRGSILTDTQYF.

The V call is TRBV5-1, the J call TRBJ2-3, with 9 nucleotides matching TRBD2. J gave up 4 bases and V 0 bases, and 3 bases lay outside the gene matches. This CDR3 contains 15 residues. CDR1 is SGHRS, CDR2 YFSETQ, per germline. The CDR3 nucleotides are TGCGCCAGCAGCTTGGGGCGCGGGAGGGCAGATACGCAGTATTTT. This encodes CASSLGRGRADTQYF.

CDR3 loop: CASSLGSAGGTDTQYF. The CDR3 DNA sequence: TGTGCCAGCAGCTTAGGGTCTGCGGGGGGCACAGATACGCAGTATTTT. The chain links TRBV7-9 to TRBJ2-3, with 7 bases lining up with TRBD2. Looked up from germline, CDR1 is SEHNR and CDR2 is FQNEAQ (reference sequence). V trimming: 1 base; J trimming: 1 base; junction bases outside the gene matches: 5. CDR3 size: 16 residues.

The chain employs TRBV7-9 and TRBJ1-3; D is undetermined. CDR1 SEHNR and CDR2 FQNEAQ come from the germline V gene (reference sequence). This CDR3 is built from 15 residues. V gave up 1 base and J gave up 3 bases, with 10 bases separating them. The CDR3 loop is CASSLGRTVGNTIYF. The CDR3 DNA reads as TGTGCCAGCAGCTTAGGTCGTACAGTTGGAAACACCATATATTTT.

This chain connects TRBV28 to TRBJ2-5; 15 nucleotides agree with TRBD2. The CDR3 consists of 19 residues. The junction had 9 bases not matched to a gene; V was cut back by 4 bases and J by 0 bases. Germline V CDR1 and CDR2: MDHEN, SYDVKM. The CDR3 sequence: CASSSPGLAGGPYQETQYF. DNA for the CDR3: TGTGCCAGCAGTTCACCAGGACTAGCGGGAGGGCCGTACCAAGAGACCCAGTACTTC.

This chain links TRBV6-2 or TRBV6-3 with TRBJ2-7, with D perhaps TRBD1 (6 bases). This CDR3 has 15 amino acids. Germline V CDR1 and CDR2: MNHEY, SVGEGT. V was cut by 2 bases and J by 3 bases, with 14 bases left in between. Written as DNA, the CDR3 is TGTGCCAGCAGTTACCACGGGACAAAAGTCTACGAGCAGTACTTC. Translated: CASSYHGTKVYEQYF.